The present entry profiles one T cell receptor (beta chain) with its context. The antigen it recognizes is unknown. Per-base quality was not reported, and no clone a single base away is much larger than it. Other DNA sequences from this sample encode an identical CDR3 as well. Library construction relied on the immunoSEQ multiplex PCR assay. Adaptive Biotechnologies carried out high-throughput TCR-beta CDR3 sequencing of genomic DNA for most patients. From the authors' description of their analysis: Adaptive's ImmunoSEQ software was the source of the TCR sequencing data for 18 patients, while a few other patients were processed with MiXCR and VDJtools. CDR3 nucleotide sequences shared between donor and recipient were removed because their origin could not be assigned. At least 2-fold expansion over unstimulated cells and a minimum CFSE-low frequency of 0.002% (template counts) or 0.001% (read counts) were required for clones to be classified as alloreactive. Mappable clones were those detected in sequenced pre-transplant spleen, lymph node, or MLR CFSE-low populations of the donor or recipient. Cumulative frequency of alloreactive clones was calculated as a percentage of all sequences weighted by copy number. TCRdb's version of the immuneACCESS table is confined to in-frame rearrangements and falls short of the full clone set. An unresolved V gene accounts for under half of the shortfall where checked; the remainder is of unknown origin. V, J and clone size derive from that table, while D and trimming were established from the DNA sequence. In all, the sample holds some 96,000 clones, and more than 80% of those were seen once. 15% to 20% of the sample rests with the top ten.

These data belong to a study of graft-versus-host responses after intestinal transplantation (dated by TCRdb to the early 2020s). General notes on the study: The transplants that recipients received were multivisceral, liver-intestinal, or isolated intestinal. Anti-thymocyte globulin induction was given to all recipients, followed by maintenance tacrolimus and steroids for approximately 3 years. After intestinal transplantation, graft-versus-host and host-versus-graft alloreactive T cell clones were followed in the graft, circulation and bone marrow using bulk TCR-beta CDR3 sequencing. To identify alloreactive clones, pre-transplant mixed lymphocyte reaction products were sequenced and then compared with unstimulated pre-transplant donor and recipient T cells. The cohort enrolled about two dozen intestinal transplant recipients including one retransplant, and a few patients lacking pretransplant specimens were excluded. A peak of at least 4% donor T cells among recipient peripheral blood mononuclear cells was the definition used for donor T cell macrochimerism. Rather than going through the commercial service, samples from three later patients were sequenced in-house on an Illumina MiSeq and processed with MiXCR.

Blood samples were collected up to 4 times in the first month after transplant and then at least monthly when available. The study at large found these results: Early after transplant, peak levels of circulating GvH clones were found to be associated with declines in HvG clones. The conclusions were limited by the relatively low number and heterogeneity of the intestinal transplant patients. In the allografts of patients with donor T cell macrochimerism, GvH to HvG T cell clonal ratios were high. GvH clones were found in recipient bone marrow, and some of the GvH clones appeared earlier in ileal mucosa or blood, which is consistent with an intestinal mucosal origin.

CDR1 and CDR2 (MNHEY, SVGAGI) derive from the germline V gene. Between the V and J ends, shortened by 6 bases and 2 bases respectively, the junction contains 11 bases. The CDR3 runs 13 amino acids, cysteine and phenylalanine included. The sequence is cut down to CDR3 DNA, 39 bases in frame from base 1. The receptor chain draws on TRBV6-5 and TRBJ2-7; the D gene could be either TRBD1 or TRBD2, each agreeing at 5 bases. The sequence derives from a human patient who received an intestinal transplant, so some T cells may come from the graft donor. The specimen comprised PBMCs, sampled roughly 68 weeks after intestinal transplant. The CDR3 reads CASSRDGAYEQYF. The DNA sequence is as follows: TGTGCCAGCAGCCGGGACGGAGCCTACGAGCAGTACTTC.